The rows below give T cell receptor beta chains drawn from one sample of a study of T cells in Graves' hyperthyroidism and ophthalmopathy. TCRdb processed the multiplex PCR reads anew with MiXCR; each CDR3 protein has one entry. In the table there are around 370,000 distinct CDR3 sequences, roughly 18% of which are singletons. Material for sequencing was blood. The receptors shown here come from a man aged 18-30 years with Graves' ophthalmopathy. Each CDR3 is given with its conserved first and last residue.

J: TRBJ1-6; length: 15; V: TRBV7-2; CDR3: CASSFSTGLNSPLHF
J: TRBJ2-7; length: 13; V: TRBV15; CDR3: CATSRGGGEEQYF
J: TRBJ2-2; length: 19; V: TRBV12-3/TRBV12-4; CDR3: CASSRTGEFLRHRTGELFF
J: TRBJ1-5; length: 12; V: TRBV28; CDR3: CASWAPGGPQHF
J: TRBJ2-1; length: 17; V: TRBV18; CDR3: CASSPNPFGGSYNEQFF
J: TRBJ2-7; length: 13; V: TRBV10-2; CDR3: CASSWGVTYEQYF
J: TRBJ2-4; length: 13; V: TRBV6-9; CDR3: CASSSPTQNIQYF
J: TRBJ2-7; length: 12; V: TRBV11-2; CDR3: CASSSRDHEQYF
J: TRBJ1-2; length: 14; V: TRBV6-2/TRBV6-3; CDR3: CASSYSDGPYGYTF
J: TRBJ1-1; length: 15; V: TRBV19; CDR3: CASSPRLTGPEEAFF
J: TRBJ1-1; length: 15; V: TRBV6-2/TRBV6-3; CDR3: CASSYPSGSVAEAFF
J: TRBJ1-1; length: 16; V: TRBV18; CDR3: CASSPRIGGMNTEAFF
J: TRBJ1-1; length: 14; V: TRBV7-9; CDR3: CASTSAWEGTEAFF
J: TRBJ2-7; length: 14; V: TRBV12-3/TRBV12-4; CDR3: CASGPQGRGDEQYF
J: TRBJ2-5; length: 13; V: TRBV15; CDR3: CATKNWGGETQYF
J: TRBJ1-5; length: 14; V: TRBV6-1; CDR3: CASSLDRAEQPQHF
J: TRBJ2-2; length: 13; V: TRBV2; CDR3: CASREGAVGELFF
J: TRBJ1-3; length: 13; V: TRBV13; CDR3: CASSFMGGNTIYF
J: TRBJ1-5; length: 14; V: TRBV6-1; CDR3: CASRGQGGNQPQHF
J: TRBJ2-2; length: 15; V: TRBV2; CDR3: CASTPAGGYTGELFF
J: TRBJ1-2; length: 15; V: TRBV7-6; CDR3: CASSLSENPNYGYTF
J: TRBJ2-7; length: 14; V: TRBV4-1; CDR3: CASSQDYPAYEQYF
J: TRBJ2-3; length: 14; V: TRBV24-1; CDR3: CATSDLREIEPQYF
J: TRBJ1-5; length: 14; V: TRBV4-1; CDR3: CASRPGVGDQPQHF
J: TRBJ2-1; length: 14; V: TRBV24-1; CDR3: CATSRDRTYNEQFF
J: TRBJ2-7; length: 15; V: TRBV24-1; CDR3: CATSDSQDGNYEQYF
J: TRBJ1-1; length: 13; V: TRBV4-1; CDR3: CASSQRTNTEAFF
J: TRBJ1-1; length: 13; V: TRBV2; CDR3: CASTRGEGTEAFF
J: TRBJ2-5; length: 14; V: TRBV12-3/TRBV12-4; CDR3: CASSYGTGGETQYF
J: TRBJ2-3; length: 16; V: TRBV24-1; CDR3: CATSDPGGQRTDTQYF
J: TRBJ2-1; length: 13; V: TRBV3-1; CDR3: CASIHAPYNEQFF
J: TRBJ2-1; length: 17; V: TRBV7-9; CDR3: CASSLGAPSGGRGEQFF
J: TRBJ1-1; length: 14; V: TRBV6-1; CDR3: CASSPTQSLTEAFF
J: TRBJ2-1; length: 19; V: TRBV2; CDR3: CASTSSLRDRGSFRDEQFF
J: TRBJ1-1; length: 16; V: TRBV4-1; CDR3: CASSLSQGSMNTEAFF
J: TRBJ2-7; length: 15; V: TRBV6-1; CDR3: CASSAKGYLTYEQYF
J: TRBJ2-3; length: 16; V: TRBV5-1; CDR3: CASTWGLAGVTDTQYF
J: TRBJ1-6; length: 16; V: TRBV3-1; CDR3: CASSQGAGSYNSPLHF
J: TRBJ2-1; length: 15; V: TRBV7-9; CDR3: CASSLSSGGRGEQFF
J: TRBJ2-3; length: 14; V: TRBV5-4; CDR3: CASSRRGGQDTQYF
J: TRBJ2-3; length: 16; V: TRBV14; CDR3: CASSQGEDYRTDTQYF
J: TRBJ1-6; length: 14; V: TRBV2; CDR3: CASSVRRENSPLHF
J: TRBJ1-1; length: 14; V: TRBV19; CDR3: CASSIGRGGTEAFF
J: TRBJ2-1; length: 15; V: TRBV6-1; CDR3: CASSLRETIPNEQFF
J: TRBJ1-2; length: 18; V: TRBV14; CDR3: CASSPKYGTLLTLHGYTF
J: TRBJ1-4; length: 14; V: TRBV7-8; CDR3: CASSSTGGNEKLFF
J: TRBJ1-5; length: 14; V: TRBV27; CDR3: CASSLDRINQPQHF
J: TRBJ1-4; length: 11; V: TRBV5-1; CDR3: CASQEGEKLFF
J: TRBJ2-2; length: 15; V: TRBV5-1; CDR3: CASSKGQGNTGELFF
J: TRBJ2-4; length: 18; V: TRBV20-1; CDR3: CSASRTSGGAVAKNIQYF
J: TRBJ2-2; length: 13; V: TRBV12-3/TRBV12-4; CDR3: CASSLSSTGELFF
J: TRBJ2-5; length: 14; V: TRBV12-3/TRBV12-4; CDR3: CASSFRGVGETQYF